A selection of T cell receptor beta chains follows, all from one sample in a study of shared clonotypes between healthy human individuals. The repertoire was sequenced with immunoSEQ multiplex PCR; TCRdb's copy has only in-frame clones and lacks some. The data contain under 150,000 clones, around 71% of them singletons. Sequenced input: memory CD8+ T cells sorted from blood. The receptors were gathered from a woman younger than 45 in good health. Each CDR3 is given with its conserved first and last residue. Fields, in order: V gene, J gene, CDR3 length, CDR3 protein.

>TRBV6-5|TRBJ2-3|15
CASSPRAGGADTQYF
>TRBV28|TRBJ2-7|14
CASSPTGRPYEQYF
>TRBV28|TRBJ1-5|15
CASSPKIRGGQPQHF
>TRBV5-1|TRBJ1-1|15
CASSLQHPSNTEAFF
>TRBV6-6|TRBJ2-7|14
CASSYTRTGYEQYF
>TRBV27|TRBJ2-1|16
CASTRLAGGDYNEQFF
>TRBV4-2|TRBJ2-7|15
CASSQDPGPTYEQYF
>TRBV30|TRBJ2-5|15
CAWSVKGLEKETQYF
>TRBV19|TRBJ2-2|15
CASRKAGGRFGELFF
>TRBV7-6|TRBJ1-2|16
CASSRVPGRPVDGYTF
>TRBV5-4|TRBJ2-5|13
CASSMDSRETQYF
>TRBV28|TRBJ2-1|15
CASSLGVAGANEQFF
>TRBV5-4|TRBJ2-7|14
CASSAETGSYEQYF
>TRBV11-2|TRBJ2-1|17
CASSLASGMLSYNEQFF
>TRBV4-1|TRBJ2-3|17
CASSLEGGFSGTDTQYF
>TRBV5-5|TRBJ2-3|14
CASSLGAVDHTQYF
>TRBV14|TRBJ1-1|16
CASSDSGGALETEAFF
>TRBV6-1|TRBJ2-1|13
CASNPSGIVEQFF
>TRBV5-4|TRBJ2-7|17
CASSLPSGDRGLGEQYF
>TRBV27|TRBJ2-7|14
CASSLLVPGARQYF
>TRBV7-2|TRBJ2-1|16
CASSLASGTGYNEQFF
>TRBV28|TRBJ2-5|13
CASSFSGEETQYF
>TRBV5-1|TRBJ1-1|13
CASSLEPDTEAFF
>TRBV6-1|TRBJ2-7|15
CASSEGTGPSYEQYF
>TRBV5-6|TRBJ2-3|12
CASSHTTDTQYF
>TRBV5-4|TRBJ2-1|15
CASSLEGQGYNEQFF
>TRBV5-8|TRBJ2-1|16
CASSLLAGVGWNEQFF
>TRBV28|TRBJ1-2|14
CASSSGTGGYGYTF
>TRBV4-2|TRBJ1-1|16
CASSQMAGYPNTEAFF
>TRBV25-1|TRBJ2-2|15
CASSEGGGETGELFF
>TRBV4-1|TRBJ1-1|14
CASSQDEGWTEAFF
>TRBV2|TRBJ1-5|14
CASSERQGNQPQHF
>TRBV7-3|TRBJ2-3|13
CASSLGSTDTQYF
>TRBV11-2|TRBJ1-4|13
CASSLVKGEKLFF
>TRBV28|TRBJ1-1|14
CASSLSRGNTEAFF
>TRBV6-5|TRBJ1-3|15
CASGRDREPGNTIYF
>TRBV19|TRBJ1-1|11
CASSMRGEAFF
>TRBV5-6|.|12
CASSLRAYEQYF
>TRBV7-5|TRBJ2-3|17
CASSLEWAGGSTDTQYF
>TRBV15|TRBJ2-1|18
CATSRDIGLAGGGNEQFF